This TCR beta chain appears in the sequencing data of a study of blood T cell repertoires in COVID-19 (dated by TCRdb to about 2020). Study-wide context: Samples from collaborators originated in the United States, Italy and Spain and spanned both the acute and convalescent phases of COVID-19. The dataset comprised deeply sampled blood TCRbeta repertoires from subjects exposed to, actively infected with, or recovered from COVID-19. Sample metadata almost always included a de-identified subject ID, COVID-19 status, age in years and sex. The repertoires were released in a freely available public database intended as a resource for research on the immune response to SARS-CoV-2. The material from the prospective study consisted of cDNA or gDNA derived from T cells, B-cell-depleted T cells, or PBMCs. Samples came from the ongoing ImmuneRACE study (first 160 participants) plus 1,254 subjects from 6 global collaborators. Where available, HLA class I and class II types were obtained from metadata supplied by the sample provider rather than from assay-based typing.

The collaborating institutions used their own protocols to collect whole blood in K2EDTA tubes. For TCRbeta analysis, collaborators shipped samples as frozen whole blood, isolated PBMCs, or DNA extracted from either of those sample types. Based on the germline V gene, the CDR1 and CDR2 sequences are SGHTA and FQGNSA. Reading from cysteine to phenylalanine, the CDR3 counts 16 amino acids. Of the read, only the CDR3 DNA is kept; its 48 bases are in frame from base 1. V was cut back by 4 bases and J by 5 bases, leaving a gap of 20 bases between them. The immunoSEQ Assay, a bias-controlled multiplex PCR, was used to amplify TCRbeta CDR3 regions from genomic DNA. In the source study's methods: Within the assay, amplification of reference gene primers was used to estimate how many nucleated cells each sample contained. To quantify the absolute abundance of each unique TCRbeta CDR3 rearrangement, sequence reads were collapsed and filtered. For each sample, productive Simpson clonality was calculated as the square root of Simpson's diversity index over productive rearrangements. Held by TCRdb, this immuneACCESS table contains in-frame sequences only and omits some clones. Under half of the omission traces to an unresolved V gene where checked; the cause of the rest is unknown. V and J calls and clone size follow that table, whereas D and trimming were derived from the DNA. A total of about 200,000 clones appear in this sample, 85% of them only once. Around 5.2% of the sample comes from the top ten.

Paper-wide results and their limitations: Clinical and demographic metadata were provided uncurated, with the amount varying by source and participant.

As to this clone: Its recognized antigen is unknown. Qualities for individual bases were not recorded, and no much larger clone is one base off.

The material sequenced was peripheral blood. The chain is made from TRBV7-2 and TRBJ2-5; the D gene is possibly TRBD2, with 5 bases matching. The clonotype comes from a woman of 80 years or more with acute or convalescent COVID-19. CDR3 loop: CASSWPLAGASETQYF. The DNA sequence is given as TGTGCCAGCAGCTGGCCCCTCGCGGGTGCGTCCGAGACCCAGTACTTC.